This paragraph covers one TCR beta chain sequence. This CDR3 spans 12 amino acids. Germline V gives CDR1 MNHNY, CDR2 SVGAGI (reference sequence). Trimming stripped 7 bases from V and 8 bases from J, with 14 bases between. This sample was included in a study of blood T cell repertoires in COVID-19. TCRdb's table, derived via immunoSEQ multiplex PCR, lists solely in-frame clones and lacks some. This table holds 350,000 to 450,000 clones, around 84% found once. Sequenced input: peripheral blood. The TCR was taken from a woman under 30 with acute or convalescent COVID-19. The V gene is TRBV6-6, the J gene TRBJ1-2, with D unresolved. CDR3 sequence: CASNPPAGGYTF. The DNA for the CDR3 is TGTGCCAGCAATCCCCCTGCGGGCGGCTACACCTTC.